Below, 7 T cell receptor beta chains from the same sample are listed, as sequenced in a study of T-cell memory formation after mild COVID-19 (TCRdb year 2021). The method was 5' RACE. The sequencing machine was an Illumina NovaSeq 6000. The raw public data were reprocessed by TCRdb itself: fastp quality trimming at Q25, MiXCR clonotype calling, in-frame beta chains only. All rows with the same CDR3 protein become a single entry with the most common DNA and genes. The sample table lists under 200,000 distinct CDR3 sequences, approximately 12% of them with a count of one. The ten most abundant clones make up 3.3% of the sample. The specimen was PBMCs or a T cell subset sorted from them (not recorded which). The receptors derive from a young man who had mild COVID-19 (a few samples of this study predate the infection). The sample titles of this study are shuffled in the database, so cell type and time point are left out; the donor was told from shared clones.

In this sample, this clonotype turned up a few times. The chain employs TRBV7-9 and TRBJ2-3, with D hard to call. The CDR3 covers 10 residues. Germline V lookup: CDR1 SEHNR, CDR2 FQNEAQ (reference sequence). The V gene lost 8 bases and the J gene lost 7 bases, with 7 bases spanning the gap. CDR3 sequence: CASGSHTQYF. The CDR3 DNA reads as TGTGCCAGCGGATCCCATACGCAGTATTTT.

The rearrangement links TRBV10-1 to TRBJ2-3; D possibly uses TRBD1 or TRBD2 (5 bases each). The CDR3 loop spans 13 amino acids. CDR1 is WNHNN and CDR2 is SYGVQD in the germline V gene (reference sequence). Trimming took off 10 bases at V and 6 bases at J, with 17 bases between the two ends. The CDR3 here is CATRDPPGDTQYF. The CDR3 nucleotides read TGCGCCACCCGGGACCCGCCGGGGGATACGCAGTATTTT.

CDR3 sequence reads: CASRSSGGAGETQYF. The CDR3 bases are TGCGCCAGCAGGTCCAGCGGGGGGGCCGGGGAGACCCAGTACTTC. The V and J genes are TRBV10-2 and TRBJ2-5; 10 bases agree with TRBD2. This CDR3 is 15 amino acids long. The V and J ends lost 6 bases and 5 bases, in that order; junction bases with no gene match: 9. Germline assignment: CDR1 WSHSY and CDR2 SAAADI.

This clonotype was found a few times. The gene calls are TRBV20-1 and TRBJ1-4, with D unresolved. V was shortened by 3 bases and J by 6 bases, with 14 bases between the two germline ends. The CDR3 is made up of 14 amino acids. Germline CDR1 and CDR2: DFQATT and SNEGSKA (reference sequence). The CDR3 region has the DNA TGCAGTGCTAGTGTGTCGGGTGGGGATGAAAAACTGTTTTTT. It specifies CSASVSGGDEKLFF.

This clonotype was seen many times. The rearrangement uses TRBV28 and TRBJ2-7; 7 bases map to TRBD2. Germline CDR1 reads MDHEN; CDR2 reads SYDVKM. This CDR3 is 17 amino acids long. J was trimmed by 3 bases and V by 7 bases; bases with no gene match: 18. CDR3 bases: TGTGCCAGCAACGCCGGGGGGTGGGCACCGCCATTCTACGAGCAGTACGTC. It codes for CASNAGGWAPPFYEQYV.

This sequence joins TRBV19 and TRBJ2-3; D is possibly TRBD1 (5 bases). The CDR3 loop spans 15 amino acids. The V end lost 5 bases, the J end lost 1 base, and 13 bases lay between the germline ends. Looked up from germline, CDR1 is LNHDA and CDR2 is SQIVND (reference sequence). This CDR3 reads CASSGRIRGTDTQYF. In nucleotides, the CDR3 is TGTGCCAGTAGTGGACGGATCAGGGGCACAGATACGCAGTATTTT.

This clonotype was detected only a few times. The chain recombines TRBV19 with TRBJ2-1, with D possibly matching TRBD1 (6 bases). V lost 4 bases to trimming and J lost 3 bases, with 7 bases between them. The V gene's germline CDR1 is LNHDA and CDR2 SQIVND (reference sequence). The CDR3 is 13 amino acids. CDR3 residues: CASSRGRYNEQFF. CDR3 coding DNA: TGTGCCAGTAGTAGGGGGCGCTACAATGAGCAGTTCTTC.